The T cell receptor beta chain under discussion was sequenced for a study of blood T cell repertoires in COVID-19. Study information: The analysed material was cDNA or gDNA that came from T cells, B-cell-depleted T cells, or PBMCs.

Germline loops: CDR1 SGHTA, CDR2 FQGTGA. Trimming pared 3 bases from V and 6 bases from J, leaving 15 bases between. The CDR3 contains 15 residues. Per the original data handling: Counts of nucleated cells, estimated from reference gene primer amplification, were obtained. Libraries were prepared by immunoSEQ multiplex PCR; TCRdb keeps only in-frame clonotypes and omits some of them. V, J and clone size reflect that table, while D and trimming were determined from the DNA. This table has about 440,000 clones, around nine tenths appearing once. The age range of participants was about 18 to 90 years, with residence in about two dozen US areas.

The source of this sequence is a woman under 30 with acute COVID-19. The chain links TRBV7-3 to TRBJ2-1, with D possibly matching TRBD2 (6 bases). Sequenced sample: PBMCs or T cells enriched from blood (not recorded which). The CDR3 nucleotides are TGTGCCAGCAGCTTTGGGGCTAGCGTCTTCAATGAGCAGTTCTTC. It yields the protein CASSFGASVFNEQFF. Supplemented by reference TRBV7-3 and TRBJ2-1, the full variable domain reads GAGVSQTPSNKVTEKGKYVELRCDPISGHTALYWYRQSLGQGPEFLIYFQGTGAADDSGLPNDRFFAVRPEGSVSTLKIQRTERGDSAVYLCASSFGASVFNEQFFGPGTRLTVL.